This T cell receptor beta chain appears in the sequencing data of a study of shared clonotypes between healthy human individuals. V was shortened by 5 bases and J by 3 bases, with 18 bases between the two germline ends. The CDR3 has 16 residues. The germline V gene has CDR1 LGHNA and CDR2 YSLEER. Remarks on this clone: Its antigen remains unknown.

Broader study findings: Naive subsets generally exceeded memory subsets in estimated richness. How much donors shared clonotypes was expected to be affected by sequencing depth. Lower generation probabilities were found for non-shared clonotypes than for those shared by all four donors.

Sorted subsets were amplified in replicate PCRs using about 200 ng DNA, around 30,000 T cell genomes. TCRdb's table, derived via immunoSEQ multiplex PCR, lists solely in-frame clones and lacks some. The sample contains around 1,100,000 clones, approximately 80% of which appear only once. The sample taken for sequencing was memory CD4+ T cells from PBMCs. The sample's subset: CD45RA-negative fraction. V usage is TRBV4-3 and J usage is TRBJ2-3; D possibly corresponds to TRBD2 (6 bases). This clonotype was obtained from a man between 18 and 35 years old in good health. Some clones in this sample may be carry-over from other donors' samples. The CDR3, as DNA: TGCGCCAGCAGCGAGGGTCTAGTGGGAGGAACAGATACGCAGTATTTT. This sequence encodes CASSEGLVGGTDTQYF.